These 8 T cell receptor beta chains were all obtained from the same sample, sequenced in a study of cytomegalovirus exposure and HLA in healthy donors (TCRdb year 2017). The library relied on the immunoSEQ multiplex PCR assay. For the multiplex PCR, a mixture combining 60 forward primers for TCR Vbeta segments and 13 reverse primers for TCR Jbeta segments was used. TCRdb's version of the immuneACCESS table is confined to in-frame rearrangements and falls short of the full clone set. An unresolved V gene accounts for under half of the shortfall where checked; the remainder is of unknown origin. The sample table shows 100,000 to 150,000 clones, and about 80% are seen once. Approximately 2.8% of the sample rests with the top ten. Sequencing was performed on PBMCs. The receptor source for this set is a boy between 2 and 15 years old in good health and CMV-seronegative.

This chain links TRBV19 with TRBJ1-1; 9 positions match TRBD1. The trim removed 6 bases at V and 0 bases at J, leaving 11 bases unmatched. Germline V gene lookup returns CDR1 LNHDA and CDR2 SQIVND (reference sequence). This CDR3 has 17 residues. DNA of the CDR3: TGTGCCAGTAGCCTTTACAGGGGGCCGGGATTGAACACTGAAGCTTTCTTT. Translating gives CASSLYRGPGLNTEAFF.

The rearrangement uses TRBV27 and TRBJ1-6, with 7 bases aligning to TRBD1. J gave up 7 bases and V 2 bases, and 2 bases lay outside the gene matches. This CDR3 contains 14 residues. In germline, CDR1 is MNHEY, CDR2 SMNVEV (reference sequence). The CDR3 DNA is TGTGCCAGCAGTTTAGGGACAGCCAATTCACCCCTCCACTTT. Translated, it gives CASSLGTANSPLHF.

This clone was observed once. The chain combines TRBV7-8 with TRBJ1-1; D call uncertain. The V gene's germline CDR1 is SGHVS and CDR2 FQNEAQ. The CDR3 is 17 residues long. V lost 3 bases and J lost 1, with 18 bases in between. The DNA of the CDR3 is TGTGCCAGCAGCTTTTGGTCGGGGTCCGCACGGAACACTGAAGCTTTCTTT. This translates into CASSFWSGSARNTEAFF.

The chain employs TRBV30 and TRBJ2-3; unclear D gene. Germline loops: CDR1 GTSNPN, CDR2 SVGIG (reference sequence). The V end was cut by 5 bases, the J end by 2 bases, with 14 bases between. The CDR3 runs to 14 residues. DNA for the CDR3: TGTGCCTGGGGTGGTGAGGTCGACACAGATACGCAGTATTTT. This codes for CAWGGEVDTDTQYF.

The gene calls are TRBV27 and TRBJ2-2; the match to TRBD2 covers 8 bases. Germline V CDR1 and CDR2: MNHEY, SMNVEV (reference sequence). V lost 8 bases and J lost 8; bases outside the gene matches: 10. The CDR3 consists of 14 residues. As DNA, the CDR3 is TGTGCCAGCGGCCCGGGACTAGTGCCTGGGGAGCTGTTTTTT. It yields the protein CASGPGLVPGELFF.

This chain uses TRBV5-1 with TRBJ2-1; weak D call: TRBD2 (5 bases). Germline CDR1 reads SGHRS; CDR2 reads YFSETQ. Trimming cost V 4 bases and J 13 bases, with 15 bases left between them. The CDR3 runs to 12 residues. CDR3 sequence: CASSPGAAGQFF. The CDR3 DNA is TGCGCCAGCAGCCCCGGAGCGGCCGGACAGTTCTTC.

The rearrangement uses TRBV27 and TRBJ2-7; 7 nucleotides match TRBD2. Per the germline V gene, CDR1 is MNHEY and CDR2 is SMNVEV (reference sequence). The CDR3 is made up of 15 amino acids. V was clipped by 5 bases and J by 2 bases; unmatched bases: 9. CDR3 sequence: CASSKAGSPPYEQYV. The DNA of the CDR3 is TGTGCCAGCAGTAAAGCGGGATCCCCCCCCTACGAGCAGTACGTC.

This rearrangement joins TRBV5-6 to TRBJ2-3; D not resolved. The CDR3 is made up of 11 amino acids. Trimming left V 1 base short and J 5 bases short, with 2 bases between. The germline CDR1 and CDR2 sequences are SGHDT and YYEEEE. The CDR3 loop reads CASSLLDTQYF. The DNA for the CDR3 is TGTGCCAGCAGCTTGCTAGATACGCAGTATTTT.